The rows below give T cell receptor beta chains drawn from one sample of a study of CD8 T cells in ankylosing spondylitis. TCRdb independently ran MiXCR on the 5' RACE reads; one entry per CDR3 protein. The sample carries a few hundred thousand distinct CDR3 sequences, around 24% recorded once. The specimen sequenced was blood, either unsorted or a sorted T cell fraction (not recorded which). Receptor source: a male donor with ankylosing spondylitis. Each CDR3 is given with its conserved first and last residue.

V	J	CDR3
TRBV9	TRBJ2-7	CASSGSPAQGKQYF
TRBV12-3/TRBV12-4	TRBJ1-2	CASSLAPGASGYTF
TRBV11-3	TRBJ2-3	CASSSRGEGRTDTQYF
TRBV4-2	TRBJ2-1	CASSPEGVRVYNEQFF
TRBV29-1	TRBJ2-1	CSVELPNEQFF
TRBV7-3	TRBJ2-2	CASSLLGRGTGELFF
TRBV20-1	TRBJ2-3	CSARSLAGAGDTQYF
TRBV3-1	TRBJ2-1	CASSQQGFNEQFF
TRBV28	TRBJ2-1	CASSLAGALNEQFF
TRBV29-1	TRBJ2-3	CSVEGTSPSSTQYF
TRBV2	TRBJ2-1	CASSDATSGFYNEQFF
TRBV14	TRBJ1-1	CASSQELISTIKVF
TRBV12-3/TRBV12-4	TRBJ2-3	CASSIRGSTDTQYF
TRBV2	TRBJ2-7	CASSVDSSYEQYF
TRBV19	TRBJ2-7	CASSSGLAGAHEQYF
TRBV9	TRBJ2-1	CASSPRWGSVTYNEQFF
TRBV2	TRBJ1-3	CASSDLRGGNTIYF
TRBV5-1	TRBJ2-5	CASSLAPMGAETQYF
TRBV29-1	TRBJ2-1	CSLLPGQGNNEQFF
TRBV5-1	TRBJ2-2	CASRASGTIGELFF
TRBV28	TRBJ2-5	CASPQGGLQETQYF
TRBV29-1	TRBJ2-7	CSVRPLGAQYYEQYF
TRBV4-3	TRBJ2-3	CASSQQQGRTDTQYF
TRBV3-1	TRBJ2-1	CASSHHTPLAGLSYNEQFF
TRBV21-1	TRBJ1-1	CASSKTQGHTEAFF
TRBV5-1	TRBJ2-1	CASSGGPNLYNEQFF
TRBV7-2	TRBJ2-3	CASSLQAGTDTQYF
TRBV28	TRBJ2-3	CASSLGSTSGSLSLDTQYF
TRBV7-8	TRBJ2-1	CATTRQRDYNEQFF
TRBV7-3	TRBJ2-3	CASSPQPDRGSDTQYF
TRBV7-6	TRBJ2-3	CASSLGGTRIIDTQYF
TRBV9	TRBJ1-2	CASSVGQGPYGYTF
TRBV3-1	TRBJ2-1	CASSQVGRAGNEQFF
TRBV10-3	TRBJ2-7	CAISESAGTGALYEQYF
TRBV4-3	TRBJ2-1	CASSQASGRAYNEQFF
TRBV2	TRBJ2-2	CASSELGHNTGELFF
TRBV28	TRBJ2-3	CASSFRSTDTQYF
TRBV29-1	TRBJ2-5	CSVENGLRPLQETQYF
TRBV4-2	TRBJ2-7	CASSQRLGRSWGEQYF
TRBV25-1	TRBJ2-1	CASSDWGDSYNEQFF
TRBV6-1	TRBJ2-1	CASSEPGQGRYEQFF
TRBV14	TRBJ2-1	CASSHFTGWSYNEQFF
TRBV7-9	TRBJ2-7	CASSLGWERYEQYF
TRBV3-1	TRBJ2-5	CASSPPGQQETQYF